Shown below are 25 T cell receptor beta chains from a single sample sequenced in a study of glioma-infiltrating T cells after dendritic cell vaccination. Using immunoSEQ multiplex PCR, the repertoire was profiled, and TCRdb retains in-frame clones only, with some absent. The profile shows 90,000 to 95,000 clones, about 81% of them singletons. The time point denotes: after dendritic cell vaccination, including at tumor progression/relapse. This specimen was blood, taken after dendritic cell vaccination. The receptors here all came from a human donor with glioblastoma.

This chain uses TRBV2 with TRBJ1-5; 9 bases fit TRBD1. The CDR3 runs to 12 residues. Looked up from germline, CDR1 is SNHLY and CDR2 is FYNNEI. J gave up 7 bases and V 8 bases, and 3 bases lay outside the gene matches. This chain's CDR3 is CASSGTGQPQHF. CDR3 DNA: TGTGCCAGCTCCGGGACAGGGCAGCCCCAGCATTTT. The full variable domain, its missing parts supplied by reference TRBV2 and TRBJ1-5, is EPEVTQTPSHQVTQMGQEVILRCVPISNHLYFYWYRQILGQKVEFLVSFYNNEISEKSEIFDDQFSVERPDGSNFTLKIRSTKLEDSAMYFCASSGTGQPQHFGDGTRLSIL.

The chain recombines TRBV19 with TRBJ1-1; tentative D call: TRBD1 (5 bases). V was shortened by 5 bases and J by 1 base, with 8 bases between the two germline ends. CDR3 length equals 13 residues. Germline CDR1 reads LNHDA; CDR2 reads SQIVND (reference sequence). Written as DNA, the CDR3 is TGTGCCAGTAGTTTTGACAGGAACACTGAAGCTTTCTTT. Protein: CASSFDRNTEAFF.

This chain links TRBV4-1 with TRBJ2-5; 10 nucleotides align to TRBD2. Germline lookup yields CDR1 MGHRA and CDR2 YSYEKL. The CDR3 runs 16 residues. Trimming cost V 1 base and J 2 bases; bases outside gene matches: 4. The CDR3 loop reads CASSQVSGRGQETQYF. Written as DNA, the CDR3 is TGCGCCAGCAGCCAAGTGAGCGGGAGGGGACAAGAGACCCAGTACTTC.

This rearrangement joins TRBV5-6 to TRBJ1-4; D gene ambiguous. The CDR3 has 14 amino acids. Per the germline V gene, CDR1 is SGHDT and CDR2 is YYEEEE. Trimming removed 7 bases from V and 4 bases from J, with 14 bases in between. CDR3 loop: CASCWTRYNEKLFF. The CDR3 nucleotides are TGTGCCAGCTGTTGGACTCGTTATAATGAAAAACTGTTTTTT.

This clone has only one observation. The chain recombines TRBV5-1 with TRBJ1-2; 7 bases map to TRBD1. CDR3 length: 14 residues. Germline V lookup: CDR1 SGHRS, CDR2 YFSETQ. J gave up 8 bases and V 4 bases, and 11 bases lay outside the gene matches. The CDR3 reads CASSVLGTGDGYTF. The CDR3 nucleotides read TGCGCCAGCAGCGTATTGGGCACAGGGGACGGCTACACCTTC.

V usage is TRBV5-1 and J usage is TRBJ1-1; 10 nucleotides match TRBD1. Germline V gene sequence: CDR1 SGHRS, CDR2 YFSETQ. The V and J ends lost 4 bases and 1 base, in that order; junction bases with no gene match: 7. This CDR3 spans 16 amino acids. This chain's CDR3 is CASSLTGGTQNTEAFF. As DNA, the CDR3 is TGCGCCAGCAGCCTGACAGGGGGCACCCAGAACACTGAAGCTTTCTTT.

The chain recombines TRBV5-1 with TRBJ2-7; either TRBD1 or TRBD2 may supply D (6 bases each). The CDR3 contains 14 residues. Germline CDR1 SGHRS, CDR2 YFSETQ. Trimming cost V 1 base and J 3 bases, with 11 bases left between them. This CDR3 is CASSLRGGGYEQYV. The DNA for the CDR3 is TGCGCCAGCAGCTTGCGCGGAGGGGGCTACGAGCAGTACGTC.

The chain carries TRBV7-2 and TRBJ1-2; weak D call: TRBD1 (5 bases). V was shortened by 7 bases and J by 3 bases, with 15 bases between the two germline ends. The germline V gene has CDR1 SGHTA and CDR2 FQGNSA. The CDR3 has 14 amino acids. The chain's CDR3 is CASTWGRVDYGYTF. The CDR3 bases are TGTGCCAGCACCTGGGGCAGGGTAGACTATGGCTACACCTTC.

This chain connects TRBV6-4 to TRBJ2-1; 12 bases match TRBD2. Germline CDR1 MRHNA, CDR2 SNTAGT. The V and J ends lost 8 bases and 0 bases, in that order; junction bases with no gene match: 5. This CDR3 comprises 16 residues. Written as DNA, the CDR3 is TGTGCCAGCCGGACTAGCGGGGCCAGCTCCTACAATGAGCAGTTCTTC. It codes for CASRTSGASSYNEQFF.

The chain has TRBV18 and TRBJ2-5, with a possible D match to TRBD2 (6 bases). V dropped 2 bases and J dropped 12 bases, with 13 bases sitting between them. This CDR3 is built from 12 residues. Germline values: CDR1 KGHSH, CDR2 LQKENI. DNA for the CDR3: TGTGCCAGCTCACCATCGGGGCGCGGGGAGTACTTC. Its translation: CASSPSGRGEYF.

V and J are TRBV19 and TRBJ1-3; TRBD1 agrees at 9 bases. Germline lookup yields CDR1 LNHDA and CDR2 SQIVND (reference sequence). Trimming at V came to 4 bases and at J to 1 base, leaving 2 bases not matched to a gene. The CDR3 spans 15 residues. The CDR3 DNA reads TGTGCCAGTAGTACACAGGGGGCTTCTGGAAACACCATATATTTT. Residues: CASSTQGASGNTIYF.

The chain recombines TRBV27 with TRBJ1-5, with unresolved D. Between the trimmed V and J ends, which lost 2 bases and 2 bases, there was a span of 10 bases. The CDR3 is 15 residues long. In germline, CDR1 is MNHEY, CDR2 SMNVEV (reference sequence). CDR3 in DNA: TGTGCCAGCAGTTTACCGGGAAAAGGCAATCAGCCCCAGCATTTT. Residues: CASSLPGKGNQPQHF.

This clone appeared once. The chain links TRBV5-4 to TRBJ2-5; 8 nucleotides agree with TRBD1. J was trimmed by 5 bases and V by 4 bases; bases with no gene match: 7. Germline CDR1 reads SGHNT; CDR2 reads YYREEE (reference sequence). The CDR3 length is 14 residues. The CDR3 nucleotides are TGTGCCAGCAGCATGCAGGGGGCGGGGGAGACCCAGTACTTC. Protein: CASSMQGAGETQYF. Together with reference TRBV5-4 and TRBJ2-5, the CDR3 gives the full variable domain: ETGVTQSPTHLIKTRGQQVTLRCSSQSGHNTVSWYQQALGQGPQFIFQYYREEENGRGNFPPRFSGLQFPNYSSELNVNALELDDSALYLCASSMQGAGETQYFGPGTRLLVL.

V is TRBV29-1 and J is TRBJ1-2; perhaps TRBD1 as D (5 bases). The V and J ends lost 6 bases and 4 bases respectively, with 12 bases between them. Germline CDR1 SQVTM, CDR2 ANQGSEA. The CDR3 contains 12 residues. CDR3 in DNA: TGCAGCGTGGATGACAGCATCTATGGCTACACCTTC. Its protein product is CSVDDSIYGYTF.

This clone turned up a few times. This sequence joins TRBV29-1 and TRBJ2-7; no clear D. The V end was cut by 7 bases, the J end by 4 bases, with 8 bases between. The CDR3 spans 10 residues. Germline V gives CDR1 SQVTM, CDR2 ANQGSEA. The CDR3 coding sequence is TGCAGCGCCGGGTGGTACGAGCAGTACGTC. This sequence encodes CSAGWYEQYV.

This rearrangement joins TRBV6-6 to TRBJ2-7; D not resolved. Trimming removed 0 bases from V and 3 bases from J, with 3 bases in between. The CDR3 extends over 12 amino acids. Germline values: CDR1 MNHNY, CDR2 SVGAGI (reference sequence). The CDR3 sequence: CASSYSLYEQYF. The CDR3 DNA is TGTGCCAGCAGTTACTCCCTCTACGAGCAGTACTTC.

Judged by abundance, this clone is medium-sized. The chain is built from TRBV2 and TRBJ1-4; 10 positions match TRBD1. V shed 0 bases and J 7 bases; nucleotides not matched to a gene: 8. Germline CDR1 reads SNHLY; CDR2 reads FYNNEI. There are 17 residues in the CDR3. CDR3 amino acids: CASSEALHWTGGEKLFF. The DNA for the CDR3 is TGTGCCAGCAGTGAAGCGCTTCACTGGACAGGGGGTGAAAAACTGTTTTTT.

J is TRBJ2-7 and V is TRBV15; weak D call: TRBD1 (6 bases). The CDR3 loop spans 13 amino acids. The germline gives CDR1 LNHNV, CDR2 YYDKDF (reference sequence). The V end lost 5 bases, the J end lost 5 bases, and 13 bases lay between the germline ends. The CDR3 nucleotides read TGTGCCACCAGCTTCCGAAACAGGGACGAGCAGTACTTC. This translates into CATSFRNRDEQYF.

The V and J genes are TRBV18 and TRBJ1-2; perhaps TRBD1 as D (5 bases). Deletions cut 4 bases from V and 2 bases from J, with 11 bases between. Germline lookup yields CDR1 KGHSH and CDR2 LQKENI. The CDR3 runs 14 residues. In DNA form, the CDR3 reads TGTGCCAGCTCACGCCTGGACAACAACTATGGCTACACCTTC. It encodes CASSRLDNNYGYTF. The full variable domain, rest sourced from reference TRBV18 and TRBJ1-2, is NAGVMQNPRHLVRRRGQEARLRCSPMKGHSHVYWYRQLPEEGLKFMVYLQKENIIDESGMPKERFSAEFPKEGPSILRIQQVVRGDSAAYFCASSRLDNNYGYTFGSGTRLTVV.

The chain has TRBV4-1 and TRBJ2-2, with 9 bases aligning to TRBD1. V lost 3 bases, J lost 0 bases, and 2 bases stayed unmatched. Per germline, CDR1 MGHRA and CDR2 YSYEKL. CDR3 length equals 16 residues. The CDR3 loop reads CASSQRTGANTGELFF. In DNA form, the CDR3 reads TGCGCCAGCAGCCAGAGGACAGGGGCGAACACCGGGGAGCTGTTTTTT.

The chain employs TRBV27 and TRBJ1-4; unclear D gene. Per the germline V gene, CDR1 is MNHEY and CDR2 is SMNVEV (reference sequence). There are 13 residues in the CDR3. The ends were cut back, 8 bases at V and 3 bases at J, with 10 bases in the middle. The CDR3 region is CASRRGSNEKLFF. The CDR3 region has the DNA TGTGCCAGCCGACGGGGATCTAATGAAAAACTGTTTTTT.

V usage is TRBV9 and J usage is TRBJ1-3, with 9 bases matching TRBD1. Germline assignment: CDR1 SGDLS and CDR2 YYNGEE. Trimming at V came to 3 bases and at J to 3 bases, leaving 4 bases not matched to a gene. The CDR3 runs 15 residues. CDR3 sequence reads: CASSAGTGSGNTIYF. The CDR3 bases are TGTGCCAGCAGCGCCGGGACAGGGAGTGGAAACACCATATATTTT.

The chain is built from TRBV6-5 and TRBJ2-7, with a possible D match to TRBD1 (5 bases). Per the germline V gene, CDR1 is MNHEY and CDR2 is SVGAGI. V was trimmed by 7 bases and J by 0 bases, leaving 16 bases between them. This CDR3 is 15 amino acids long. The CDR3 sequence is CASNSQGPSSYEQYF. In DNA, the CDR3 is TGTGCCAGCAATTCCCAGGGCCCGAGCTCCTACGAGCAGTACTTC.

The J gene is TRBJ1-1, the V gene TRBV2; 8 nucleotides agree with TRBD1. The junction had 11 bases not matched to a gene; V was cut back by 10 bases and J by 10 bases. CDR1 is SNHLY and CDR2 is FYNNEI in the germline V gene. This CDR3 region has 12 residues. The CDR3 spells CAINQQGGRAFF. In DNA form, the CDR3 reads TGTGCCATAAATCAACAGGGGGGAAGAGCTTTCTTT.

The rearrangement uses TRBV10-1 and TRBJ1-6, with D tentatively TRBD1 (6 bases). The CDR3 spans 15 residues. Trimming left V 3 bases short and J 4 bases short, with 10 bases between. Germline loops: CDR1 WNHNN, CDR2 SYGVQD (reference sequence). CDR3: CASSEEGEYNSPLHF. The CDR3 nucleotides read TGCGCCAGCAGTGAAGAGGGGGAATATAATTCACCCCTCCACTTT.